These 30 T cell receptor beta chains were sequenced from one sample in a study of T cells expressing NK-cell markers. TCRdb reanalyzed the 5' RACE reads, giving one entry per CDR3 protein sequence and no DNA. The sample has about 160,000 distinct CDR3 sequences. The sample taken for sequencing was blood T cells: a sorted CD56 or NKG2C T cell subset, CD4+ or CD8+ T cells, or bulk PBMC T cells (not recorded which). The receptor set was obtained from a woman between 18 and 69 years old in good health.

V gene TRBV5-1 combines with J gene TRBJ2-3; the D call of TRBD1 rests on TCRdb alone, since no DNA is present to check it. The CDR3 has 14 residues. Germline V lookup: CDR1 SGHRS, CDR2 YFSETQ. The CDR3 region is CATRDGGTADTQYF.

The V call is TRBV5-1, the J call TRBJ2-3; TCRdb gives TRBD2 as the D gene, but with no DNA this cannot be confirmed. Germline CDR1 reads SGHRS; CDR2 reads YFSETQ. The CDR3 length is 17 residues. The CDR3 here is CASSLVGGRGPTDTQYF.

The chain uses TRBV25-1 and TRBJ2-7; the TRBD2 assignment by TCRdb is unverifiable without DNA. This CDR3 comprises 14 residues. CDR1 and CDR2 from the germline V gene are MGHDK and SYGVNS. This CDR3 reads CASSETSGSYEQYF.

The J gene is TRBJ2-3, the V gene TRBV7-8; TCRdb names TRBD1, which stays unverified in the absence of DNA. The CDR3 has 14 residues. Per the germline V gene, CDR1 is SGHVS and CDR2 is FQNEAQ. CDR3 sequence reads: CASSWGVGADTQYF.

This chain uses TRBV4-1 with TRBJ2-2; as DNA is missing, the TRBD2 call by TCRdb cannot be tested. The CDR3 length is 16 residues. Looked up from germline, CDR1 is MGHRA and CDR2 is YSYEKL. The CDR3 sequence is CASSAISGGVAGELFF.

The gene calls are TRBV5-6 and TRBJ2-7. The CDR3 has 13 residues. CDR1 is SGHDT and CDR2 is YYEEEE in the germline V gene. The chain's CDR3 is CASSLDSTYEQYF.

V is TRBV12-3 or TRBV12-4 and J is TRBJ2-2. The CDR3 runs to 13 residues. The CDR3 reads CASSGSGPGELFF.

The gene calls are TRBV28 and TRBJ2-4; checking the TCRdb D call of TRBD1 is not possible without DNA. CDR3 size: 16 residues. CDR1 is MDHEN and CDR2 is SYDVKM in the germline V gene. The CDR3 loop reads CASSLPWGAAKNIQYF. Looking up the rest from reference TRBV28 and TRBJ2-4 gives the full variable domain: DVKVTQSSRYLVKRTGEKVFLECVQDMDHENMFWYRQDPGLGLRLIYFSYDVKMKEKGDIPEGYSVSREKKERFSLILESASTNQTSMYLCASSLPWGAAKNIQYFGAGTRLSVL.

The chain employs TRBV12-3 or TRBV12-4 and TRBJ2-1; TCRdb's assignment of TRBD2 cannot be checked, as there is no DNA. CDR3 size: 18 residues. The CDR3 reads CASSPLSVRGLAYNEQFF.

The chain carries TRBV24-1 and TRBJ2-1. CDR3 length: 13 amino acids. Germline V gene sequence: CDR1 KGHDR, CDR2 SFDVKD. CDR3 sequence reads: CATSDSLVSEQFF.

J is TRBJ2-5 and V is TRBV3-1; the D call from TCRdb, TRBD2, cannot be confirmed without DNA. Germline lookup yields CDR1 LGHDT and CDR2 YNNKEL (reference sequence). The CDR3 is 16 amino acids. The CDR3 loop is CASSQGLAVGQETQYF.

The V gene is TRBV5-1, the J gene TRBJ1-1. Germline V lookup: CDR1 SGHRS, CDR2 YFSETQ. This CDR3 contains 13 residues. CDR3 residues: CASSQGWREEAFF.

The rearrangement joins TRBV12-3 or TRBV12-4 to TRBJ2-7; TCRdb's assignment of TRBD1 cannot be checked, as there is no DNA. The length of the CDR3 is 13 residues. CDR3 in amino acids: CASNRDTLYEQYF.

This sequence joins TRBV20-1 and TRBJ2-7; there is no DNA to check the TCRdb D call of TRBD1. From germline, CDR1 is DFQATT and CDR2 SNEGSKA (reference sequence). The CDR3 is 14 amino acids. CDR3 residues: CSARVGVRGYEQYF.

The chain carries TRBV4-2 and TRBJ1-5. This CDR3 has 16 residues. Germline CDR1 reads LGHNA; CDR2 reads YNFKEQ. The CDR3 sequence: CASSQETSTSGQPQHF.

This chain uses TRBV7-3 with TRBJ2-1. Germline V CDR1 and CDR2: SGHTA, FQGTGA. The CDR3 runs to 15 residues. The CDR3 is CASSPTVSSYNEQFF.

The chain couples TRBV10-3 to TRBJ2-5; there is no DNA to check the TCRdb D call of TRBD1. CDR3 length: 13 residues. Germline-derived CDR1 and CDR2 are ENHRY and SYGVKD. CDR3 residues: CAISTPGGQTQYF.

The CDR3: CATSLAGGHEQYF. V and J are TRBV10-3 and TRBJ2-7; TCRdb reports TRBD2, a call that lacks DNA to check it against. The CDR3 spans 13 residues. Germline CDR1 and CDR2: ENHRY and SYGVKD.

CDR3: CASRLNPGYEQYF. The rearrangement uses TRBV5-1 and TRBJ2-7; TCRdb's D gene call, TRBD1, goes unchecked for lack of DNA. The CDR3 is 13 residues long. CDR1 is SGHRS and CDR2 is YFSETQ in the germline V gene. Full variable domain (outside the CDR3, taken from reference TRBV5-1 and TRBJ2-7): KAGVTQTPRYLIKTRGQQVTLSCSPISGHRSVSWYQQTPGQGLQFLFEYFSETQRNKGNFPGRFSGRQFSNSRSEMNVSTLELGDSALYLCASRLNPGYEQYFGPGTRLTVT.

The chain combines TRBV18 with TRBJ1-1; TCRdb designates TRBD1, a call that cannot be tested without DNA. Germline assignment: CDR1 KGHSH and CDR2 LQKENI. CDR3 length: 12 amino acids. The CDR3 spells CASSDRQGEAFF. Based on the CDR3 plus reference TRBV18 and TRBJ1-1, the full variable domain is NAGVMQNPRHLVRRRGQEARLRCSPMKGHSHVYWYRQLPEEGLKFMVYLQKENIIDESGMPKERFSAEFPKEGPSILRIQQVVRGDSAAYFCASSDRQGEAFFGQGTRLTVV.

The V and J genes are TRBV29-1 and TRBJ2-1; the TCRdb call, TRBD1, lacks DNA for checking. This CDR3 region has 14 residues. Germline V gives CDR1 SQVTM, CDR2 ANQGSEA. CDR3 protein: CSVEVARRGNEQFF.

The rearrangement uses TRBV7-9 and TRBJ1-1. The CDR3 sequence is 16 residues long. The germline gives CDR1 SEHNR, CDR2 FQNEAQ (reference sequence). CDR3 sequence reads: CASSLGQIFMNTEAFF.

This sequence joins TRBV4-1 and TRBJ2-6. CDR1 is MGHRA and CDR2 is YSYEKL in the germline V gene. The CDR3 totals 16 residues. This chain's CDR3 is CASSQPRRSGANVLTF.

The rearrangement links TRBV10-3 to TRBJ1-6; as DNA is missing, the TRBD1 call by TCRdb cannot be tested. Germline V gene data show CDR1 as ENHRY and CDR2 as SYGVKD. There are 15 residues in the CDR3. CDR3 residues: CAISESGQGGSPLHF.

This rearrangement joins TRBV7-3 to TRBJ2-2; TCRdb designates TRBD1, a call that cannot be tested without DNA. Germline V gives CDR1 SGHTA, CDR2 FQGTGA. This CDR3 region has 13 residues. CDR3 in amino acids: CASRPSGGGELFF.

The rearrangement uses TRBV29-1 and TRBJ2-1; the TRBD2 assignment by TCRdb is unverifiable without DNA. This CDR3 comprises 13 residues. Germline V gene sequence: CDR1 SQVTM, CDR2 ANQGSEA. Here the CDR3 reads CSVDSGRANEQFF.

The V call is TRBV9, the J call TRBJ2-3. CDR3 size: 13 residues. Germline-derived CDR1 and CDR2 are SGDLS and YYNGEE. CDR3 sequence: CASSVHLTDTQYF.

The chain has TRBV18 and TRBJ2-7; TCRdb gives TRBD1 as the D gene, but with no DNA this cannot be confirmed. The CDR3 has 16 residues. The germline V gene encodes CDR1 KGHSH and CDR2 LQKENI. CDR3 amino acids: CASSQISGQIAYEQYF.

This chain connects TRBV25-1 to TRBJ1-5; TCRdb lists TRBD1, though no DNA is available to test this call. The CDR3 is 16 amino acids. The germline gives CDR1 MGHDK, CDR2 SYGVNS. CDR3 protein: CASSTPEEVSNQPQHF.

The chain recombines TRBV7-3 with TRBJ2-1. Per germline, CDR1 SGHTA and CDR2 FQGTGA. The CDR3 loop spans 14 amino acids. The CDR3 loop is CASSSQVNYNEQFF.